This TCR beta chain is drawn from a study of blood T cell repertoires in COVID-19 (dated by TCRdb to the early 2020s). Concerning the study at large: Collaborator samples came from the United States, Italy and Spain and covered acute and convalescent phases of COVID-19. The prospective study material was composed of cDNA or gDNA derived from T cells, B-cell-depleted T cells, or PBMCs. The dataset comprised deeply sampled blood TCRbeta repertoires from subjects exposed to, actively infected with, or recovered from COVID-19. The repertoires were released in a freely available public database meant as a resource for research on the immune response to SARS-CoV-2. The samples were drawn from the first 160 participants of the ongoing ImmuneRACE study and from more than 1,000 subjects provided by 6 global collaborators. The sample metadata nearly always contained a de-identified subject ID, COVID-19 status, age in years and sex. Where available, HLA class I and class II types were obtained from metadata supplied by the sample provider rather than from assay-based typing. The research as a whole found: The amount of clinical and demographic metadata varied by source and participant and was provided uncurated.

Samples from volunteer blood donors who had recovered from COVID-19 were contributed by a second Seattle source. The collaborating institutions used their own protocols to collect whole blood in K2EDTA tubes. For TCRbeta analysis, collaborators shipped samples as frozen whole blood, isolated PBMCs, or DNA extracted from either of those sample types. The CDR3 contains 14 residues, cysteine and phenylalanine counted. The entry retains the CDR3 DNA only, 42 bases that are in frame from base 1. Germline trimming amounts to 7 bases on V and 1 base on J, with 3 as the count of junction bases outside the gene matches. From a lookup of the germline V gene, CDR1 and CDR2 are MNHEY and SVGAGI. With regard to this clone: Its cognate antigen has yet to be identified. Per-base qualities were not stored, and no clone one base away is much larger.

TCRbeta CDR3 regions were amplified from genomic DNA by means of the immunoSEQ Assay, a bias-controlled multiplex PCR. The study's processing was this. Within the assay, amplification of reference gene primers was used to estimate how many nucleated cells each sample contained. To quantify the absolute abundance of each unique TCRbeta CDR3 rearrangement, sequence reads were collapsed and filtered. For each sample, productive Simpson clonality was calculated as the square root of Simpson's diversity index over productive rearrangements. As stored in TCRdb, this immuneACCESS dataset retains in-frame rearrangements with V and J assigned. A fraction of the clones does not appear; measured against another copy, unresolved V genes explain less than half of the discrepancy, and the remainder lacks a known reason. V and J calls and clone size are as listed in that table; D and trimming were resolved from the DNA. The sample has about 200,000 clones on record, roughly 89% of them singletons. The top ten clones comprise around 6.9% of the sample.

The clonotype was recovered from a man between 60 and 75 years old who had recovered from COVID-19. The sequencing input was peripheral blood. This chain joins TRBV6-5 to TRBJ1-1, and TRBD1 aligns with 10 junction nucleotides. CDR3 reads: CASTRDRGNTEAFF. The DNA sequence follows: TGTGCCAGCACCCGGGACAGGGGGAACACTGAAGCTTTCTTT.